This TCR beta chain was captured by sequencing in a study of blood T cell repertoires in COVID-19. The CDR3 is 16 residues long. After removal of 4 bases from V and 0 bases from J, the junction contained 4 bases not matched to a gene. CDR1 and CDR2 (germline): SGHRS, YFSETQ. The protocol was immunoSEQ multiplex PCR, while the TCRdb copy is restricted to in-frame clones and leaves out a portion. In the table there are about 250,000 clones, just over 85% of which are singletons. The TCR was taken from a man between 18 and 29 years old who had recovered from COVID-19. This chain links TRBV5-1 with TRBJ2-6; 7 nucleotides line up with TRBD1. Sequencing was performed on PBMCs or T cells enriched from blood (not recorded which). The CDR3 here is CASSEGQNSGANVLTF. Here the CDR3 DNA reads TGCGCCAGCAGCGAGGGACAGAACTCTGGGGCCAACGTCCTGACTTTC. Full variable domain (missing parts from reference TRBV5-1 and TRBJ2-6): KAGVTQTPRYLIKTRGQQVTLSCSPISGHRSVSWYQQTPGQGLQFLFEYFSETQRNKGNFPGRFSGRQFSNSRSEMNVSTLELGDSALYLCASSEGQNSGANVLTFGAGSRLTVL.